The clone carrying this TCR beta chain was found a few times. Its specificity is unknown. Trimming shortened V by 1 base and J by 5 bases, and 12 bases separated the two germline ends. CDR1 and CDR2 from the germline V gene are SEHNR and FQNEAQ (reference sequence). This CDR3 comprises 15 residues. The data stem from a study of beta chain features in type 1 diabetes. The study's findings and limits: Patients with type 1 diabetes showed fewer VDJ junction insertions and more deletions. It was possible that PCR favored shorter templates, equally so in patients and controls.

Sequenced material consisted of expressed TCRB transcripts (all of the isolated RNA was reverse transcribed). Libraries were prepared by immunoSEQ multiplex PCR; TCRdb keeps only in-frame clonotypes and omits some of them. Of 360,000 or so clones in the sample, less than 20% were seen once. Sequencing was done on a sample of naive CD4+ T cells from blood. The chain combines TRBV7-9 with TRBJ2-1; tentatively, D is TRBD1 (5 bases). This receptor was taken from a woman under 30 in good health. Here the CDR3 DNA reads TGTGCCAGCAGCTTAGGTGGCCTAGGGGACAATGAGCAGTTCTTC. Its translation: CASSLGGLGDNEQFF.